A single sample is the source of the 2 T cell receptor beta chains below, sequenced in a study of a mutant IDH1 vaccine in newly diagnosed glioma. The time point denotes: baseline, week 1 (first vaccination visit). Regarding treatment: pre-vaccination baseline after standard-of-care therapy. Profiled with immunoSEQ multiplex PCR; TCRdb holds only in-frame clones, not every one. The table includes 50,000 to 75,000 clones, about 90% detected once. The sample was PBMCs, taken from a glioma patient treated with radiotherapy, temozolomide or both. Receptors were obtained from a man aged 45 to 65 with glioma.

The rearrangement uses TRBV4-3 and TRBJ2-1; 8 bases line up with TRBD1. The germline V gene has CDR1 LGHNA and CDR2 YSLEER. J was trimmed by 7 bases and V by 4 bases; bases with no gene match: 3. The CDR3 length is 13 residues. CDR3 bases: TGCGCCAGCAGCCGGGACAGGACGAATGAGCAGTTCTTC. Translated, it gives CASSRDRTNEQFF.

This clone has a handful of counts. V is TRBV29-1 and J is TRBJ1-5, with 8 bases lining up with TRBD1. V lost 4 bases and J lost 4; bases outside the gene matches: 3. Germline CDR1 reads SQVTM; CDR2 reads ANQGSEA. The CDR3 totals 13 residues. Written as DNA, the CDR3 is TGCAGCGTTGGACAGGGGTGGAATCAGCCCCAGCATTTT. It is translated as CSVGQGWNQPQHF.